This TCR beta chain originates from a study of T cell repertoires in cytomegalovirus infection. General study points: Ex vivo, HLA-C-restricted CMV-specific TCR beta clonotypes prevailed over the rest of the response.

TCRdb recomputed calls from the reads with MiXCR, one row per CDR3 protein. The sample lists roughly 570,000 distinct CDR3 sequences, just under 40% occurring once. V dropped 3 bases and J dropped 2 bases, with 9 bases sitting between them. The CDR3 contains 14 residues. This clonotype has just a few counts. The antigen is unknown. The specimen was cultured PBMCs, collected from culture after CMV antigen stimulation. The clonotype originates from a human donor in good health (CMV status not recorded). Some clones in this sample may be carry-over from other donors' samples. The chain recombines TRBV12-3 or TRBV12-4 with TRBJ2-3, with no clear D. CDR3 bases: TGTGCCAGCAGTTTCTCCCCCCTCACAGATACGCAGTATTTT. Protein: CASSFSPLTDTQYF.